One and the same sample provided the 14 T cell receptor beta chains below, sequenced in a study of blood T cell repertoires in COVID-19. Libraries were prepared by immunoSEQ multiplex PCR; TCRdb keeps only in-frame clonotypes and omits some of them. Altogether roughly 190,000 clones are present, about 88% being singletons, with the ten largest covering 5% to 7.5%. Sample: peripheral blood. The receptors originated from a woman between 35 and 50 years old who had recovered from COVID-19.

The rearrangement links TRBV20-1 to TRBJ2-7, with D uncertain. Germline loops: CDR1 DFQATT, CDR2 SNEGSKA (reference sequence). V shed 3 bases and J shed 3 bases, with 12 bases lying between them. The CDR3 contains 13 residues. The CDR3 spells CSASRLDLYEQYF. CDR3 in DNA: TGCAGTGCTAGTCGGCTAGACCTCTACGAGCAGTACTTC.

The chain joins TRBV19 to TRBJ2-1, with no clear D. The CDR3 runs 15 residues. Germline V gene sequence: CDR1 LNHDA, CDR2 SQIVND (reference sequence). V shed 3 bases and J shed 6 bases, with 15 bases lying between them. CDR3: CASSIGSSYVNEQFF. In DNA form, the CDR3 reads TGTGCCAGTAGTATTGGTAGCAGTTACGTCAATGAGCAGTTCTTC.

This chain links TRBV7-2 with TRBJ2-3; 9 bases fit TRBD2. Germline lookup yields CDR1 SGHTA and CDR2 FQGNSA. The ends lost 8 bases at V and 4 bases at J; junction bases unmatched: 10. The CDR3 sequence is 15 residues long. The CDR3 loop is CASGYSGSGADTQYF. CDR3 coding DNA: TGTGCCAGCGGATATAGCGGGAGTGGGGCAGATACGCAGTATTTT.

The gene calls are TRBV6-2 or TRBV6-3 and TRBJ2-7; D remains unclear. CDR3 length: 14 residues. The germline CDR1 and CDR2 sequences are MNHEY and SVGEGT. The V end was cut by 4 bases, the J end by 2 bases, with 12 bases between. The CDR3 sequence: CASSLSRKTYEQYF. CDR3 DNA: TGTGCCAGCAGTTTGTCCAGAAAGACCTACGAGCAGTACTTC.

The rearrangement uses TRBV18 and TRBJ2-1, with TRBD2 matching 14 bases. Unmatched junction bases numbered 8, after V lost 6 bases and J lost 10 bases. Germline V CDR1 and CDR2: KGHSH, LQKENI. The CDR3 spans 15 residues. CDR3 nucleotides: TGTGCCAGCTCCCGACTAGCGGGAGGGCGAGGCGAGCAGTTCTTC. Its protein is CASSRLAGGRGEQFF.

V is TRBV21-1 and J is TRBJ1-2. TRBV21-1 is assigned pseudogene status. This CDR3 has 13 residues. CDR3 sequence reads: CASRRRSTYGYTF. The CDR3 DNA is TGTGCCAGCAGGAGACGGAGCACCTATGGCTACACCTTC.

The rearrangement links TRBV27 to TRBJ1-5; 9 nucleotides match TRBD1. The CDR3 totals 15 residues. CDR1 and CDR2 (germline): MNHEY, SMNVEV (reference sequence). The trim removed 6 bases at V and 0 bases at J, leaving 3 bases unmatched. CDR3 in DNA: TGTGCCAGCAGCTGGACAGGGGATAGCAATCAGCCCCAGCATTTT. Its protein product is CASSWTGDSNQPQHF.

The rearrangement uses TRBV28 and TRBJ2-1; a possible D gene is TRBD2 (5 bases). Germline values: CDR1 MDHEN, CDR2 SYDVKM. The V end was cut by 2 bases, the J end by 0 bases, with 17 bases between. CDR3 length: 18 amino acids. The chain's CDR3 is CASSLSLGLGSSYNEQFF. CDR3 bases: TGTGCCAGCAGTTTAAGTTTGGGTCTGGGGAGCTCCTACAATGAGCAGTTCTTC. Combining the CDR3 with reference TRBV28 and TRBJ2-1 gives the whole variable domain DVKVTQSSRYLVKRTGEKVFLECVQDMDHENMFWYRQDPGLGLRLIYFSYDVKMKEKGDIPEGYSVSREKKERFSLILESASTNQTSMYLCASSLSLGLGSSYNEQFFGPGTRLTVL.

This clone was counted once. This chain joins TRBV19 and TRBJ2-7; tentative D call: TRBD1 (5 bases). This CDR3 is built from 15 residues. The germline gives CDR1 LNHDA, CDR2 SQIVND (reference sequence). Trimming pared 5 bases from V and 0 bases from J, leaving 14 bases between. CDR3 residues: CASSRQLSSSYEQYF. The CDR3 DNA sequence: TGTGCCAGTAGTCGACAGTTATCGAGCTCCTACGAGCAGTACTTC.

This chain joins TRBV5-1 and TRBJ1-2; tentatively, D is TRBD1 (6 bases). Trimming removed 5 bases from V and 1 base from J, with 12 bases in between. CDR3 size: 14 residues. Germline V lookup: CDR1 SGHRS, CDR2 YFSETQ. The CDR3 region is CASRKDSNNYGYTF. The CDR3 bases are TGCGCCAGCAGAAAGGACAGCAATAACTATGGCTACACCTTC.

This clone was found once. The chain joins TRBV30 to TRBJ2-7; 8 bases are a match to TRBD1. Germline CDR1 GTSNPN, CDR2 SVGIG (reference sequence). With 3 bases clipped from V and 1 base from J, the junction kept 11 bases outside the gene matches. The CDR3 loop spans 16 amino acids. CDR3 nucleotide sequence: TGTGCCTGGAGGGGAAGACCCGGGACAGGTTCCTACGAGCAGTACTTC. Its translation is CAWRGRPGTGSYEQYF.

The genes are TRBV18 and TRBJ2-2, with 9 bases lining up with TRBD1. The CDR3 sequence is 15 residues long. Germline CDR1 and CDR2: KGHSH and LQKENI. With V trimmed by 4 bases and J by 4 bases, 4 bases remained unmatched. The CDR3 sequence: CASSQSGQGTGELFF. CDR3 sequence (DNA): TGTGCCAGCTCACAGTCGGGACAGGGCACCGGGGAGCTGTTTTTT.

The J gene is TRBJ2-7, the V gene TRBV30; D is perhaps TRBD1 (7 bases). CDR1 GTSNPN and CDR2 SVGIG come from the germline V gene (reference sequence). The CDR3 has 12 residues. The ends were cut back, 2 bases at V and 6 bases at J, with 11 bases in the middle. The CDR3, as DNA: TGTGCCTGGAGTCAGGGGGGAGTCGAGCAGTACTTC. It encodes CAWSQGGVEQYF.

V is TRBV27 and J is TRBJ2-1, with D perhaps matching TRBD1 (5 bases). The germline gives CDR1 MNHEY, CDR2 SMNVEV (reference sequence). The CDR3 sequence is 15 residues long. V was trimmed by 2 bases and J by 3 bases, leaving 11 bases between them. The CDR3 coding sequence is TGTGCCAGCAGTTTAAGCAGGGCCTTCTACAATGAGCAGTTCTTC. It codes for CASSLSRAFYNEQFF.